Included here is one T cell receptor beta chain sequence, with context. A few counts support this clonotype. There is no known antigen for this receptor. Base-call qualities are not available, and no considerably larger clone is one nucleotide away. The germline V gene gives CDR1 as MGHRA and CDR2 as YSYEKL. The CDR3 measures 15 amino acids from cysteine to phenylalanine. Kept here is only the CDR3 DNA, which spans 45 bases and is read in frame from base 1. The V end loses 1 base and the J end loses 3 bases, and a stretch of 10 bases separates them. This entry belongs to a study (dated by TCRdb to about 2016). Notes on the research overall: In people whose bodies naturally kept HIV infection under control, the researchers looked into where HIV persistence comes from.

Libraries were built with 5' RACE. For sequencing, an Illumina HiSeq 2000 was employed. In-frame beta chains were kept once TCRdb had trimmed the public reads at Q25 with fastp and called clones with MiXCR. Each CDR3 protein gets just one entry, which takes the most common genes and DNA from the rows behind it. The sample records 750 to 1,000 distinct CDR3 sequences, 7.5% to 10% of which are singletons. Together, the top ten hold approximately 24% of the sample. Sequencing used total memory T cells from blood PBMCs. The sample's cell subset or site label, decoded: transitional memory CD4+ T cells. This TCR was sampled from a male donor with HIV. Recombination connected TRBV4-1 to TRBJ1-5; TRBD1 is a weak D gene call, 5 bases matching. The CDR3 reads CASSQGGTHNQPQHF. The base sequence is TGCGCCAGCAGCCAAGGTGGGACCCACAATCAGCCCCAGCATTTT.